These 10 T cell receptor beta chains were all obtained from the same sample, sequenced in a study of cytomegalovirus exposure and HLA in healthy donors. In the PCR, 60 Vbeta and 13 Jbeta primers were used. The method was immunoSEQ multiplex PCR; TCRdb's version includes in-frame clones alone and lacks a portion of them. In the table there are under 150,000 clones, 82% of which are singletons. Material: PBMCs. All receptors derive from a woman between 18 and 29 years old in good health and CMV-seronegative.

This sequence joins TRBV11-3 and TRBJ2-7; D call uncertain. The length of the CDR3 is 15 residues. Germline lookup yields CDR1 SGHNT and CDR2 YENEEA. Trimming shortened V by 0 bases and J by 3 bases, and 12 bases separated the two germline ends. The CDR3 bases are TGTGCCAGCAGCTTAGATCCCCCCCACTACTACGAGCAGTACTTC. Translated: CASSLDPPHYYEQYF.

This clone was recorded only once. V is TRBV30 and J is TRBJ1-1; D gene uncertain. The CDR3 is made up of 15 amino acids. Germline values: CDR1 GTSNPN, CDR2 SVGIG (reference sequence). Trimming stripped 8 bases from V and 0 bases from J, with 19 bases between. As DNA, the CDR3 is TGTGCCCACCACGGTGGCGGATATATGAACACTGAAGCTTTCTTT. This encodes CAHHGGGYMNTEAFF.

This clone has only one observation. J is TRBJ2-1 and V is TRBV7-2; 7 nucleotides line up with TRBD2. Germline V gives CDR1 SGHTA, CDR2 FQGNSA. The CDR3 is made up of 16 amino acids. Trimming at V came to 5 bases and at J to 0 bases, leaving 7 bases not matched to a gene. The CDR3 DNA reads TGTGCCAGCAGCACTCCCGGGGGGAGCTCCTACAATGAGCAGTTCTTC. Translated: CASSTPGGSSYNEQFF.

The chain combines TRBV7-2 with TRBJ2-3, with 10 bases matching TRBD1. The V and J ends lost 6 bases and 1 base, in that order; junction bases with no gene match: 4. From germline, CDR1 is SGHTA and CDR2 FQGNSA. This CDR3 region has 15 residues. CDR3 protein: CASSSGTGGTDTQYF. DNA for the CDR3: TGTGCCAGCAGTTCAGGGACAGGGGGCACAGATACGCAGTATTTT.

The genes are TRBV27 and TRBJ2-1, with TRBD1 matching 8 bases. The CDR3 runs to 14 residues. V lost 9 bases to trimming and J lost 12 bases; unmatched junction nucleotides: 16. CDR1 is MNHEY and CDR2 is SMNVEV in the germline V gene (reference sequence). CDR3 bases: TGTGCCAGTTTAGCAAGACAGGGGAACGTGCGGCAGTTCTTC. Protein: CASLARQGNVRQFF.

The V and J genes are TRBV6-8 and TRBJ2-7, with a weak D call TRBD2 (6 bases). Trimming shortened V by 6 bases and J by 0 bases, and 12 bases separated the two germline ends. The germline CDR1 and CDR2 sequences are MNHGY and SAAAGT. CDR3 size: 14 residues. CDR3 DNA sequence: TGTGCCAGCAGCCCCCCCGGGGGCTCCTACGAGCAGTACTTC. Translation gives CASSPPGGSYEQYF.

The chain couples TRBV19 to TRBJ1-5, with D possibly matching TRBD1 (6 bases). The CDR3 is 13 amino acids. The V gene's germline CDR1 is LNHDA and CDR2 SQIVND (reference sequence). Trimming left V 7 bases short and J 7 bases short, with 14 bases between. This chain's CDR3 is CASTPQGIQPQHF. The CDR3 bases are TGTGCCAGTACCCCGCAGGGGATCCAGCCCCAGCATTTT.

The J gene is TRBJ1-2, the V gene TRBV6-5; TRBD1 agrees at 8 bases. Germline-derived CDR1 and CDR2 are MNHEY and SVGAGI. The J segment lost 8 bases and the V segment lost 6 bases, leaving 5 bases of the junction unmatched. The CDR3 consists of 12 residues. The DNA for the CDR3 is TGTGCCAGCAGAAAATGGGACAGGGGCTACACCTTC. Residues: CASRKWDRGYTF.

This rearrangement joins TRBV5-1 to TRBJ2-7; D call uncertain. This CDR3 contains 13 residues. CDR1 and CDR2 from the germline V gene are SGHRS and YFSETQ. Trimming stripped 2 bases from V and 1 base from J, with 7 bases between. The CDR3 DNA reads TGCGCCAGCAGCTTAGGAGTTTCCTACGAGCAGTACTTC. Translated, it gives CASSLGVSYEQYF.

This sequence joins TRBV21-1 and TRBJ2-1; TRBD2 reflects the table's D call only, with no check against the DNA. TRBV21-1 is a listed pseudogene. The CDR3 is 15 residues long. The CDR3 reads CASSKESGPADEQFF. The CDR3 nucleotides read TGTGCCAGCAGCAAAGAGAGCGGACCAGCTGATGAGCAGTTCTTC.